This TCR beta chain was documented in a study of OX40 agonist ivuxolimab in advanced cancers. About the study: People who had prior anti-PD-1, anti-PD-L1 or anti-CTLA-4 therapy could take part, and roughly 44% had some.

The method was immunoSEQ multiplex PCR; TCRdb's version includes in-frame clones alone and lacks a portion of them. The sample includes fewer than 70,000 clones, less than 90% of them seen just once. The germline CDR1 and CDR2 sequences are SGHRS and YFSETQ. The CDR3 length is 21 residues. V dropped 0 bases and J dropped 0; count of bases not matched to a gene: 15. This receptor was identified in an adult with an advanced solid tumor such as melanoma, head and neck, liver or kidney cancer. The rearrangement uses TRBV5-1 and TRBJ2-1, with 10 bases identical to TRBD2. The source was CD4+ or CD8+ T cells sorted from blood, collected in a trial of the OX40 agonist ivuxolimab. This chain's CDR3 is CASSLGRLSSGGPLSYNEQFF. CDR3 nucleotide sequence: TGCGCCAGCAGCTTGGGGCGCCTTTCTAGCGGGGGCCCCCTCTCCTACAATGAGCAGTTCTTC.